This is a list of T cell receptor beta chains from one sample in a study of post-analysis software for immune sequencing data. TCRdb recomputed calls from the PCR reads with MiXCR, one row per CDR3 protein. The sample includes 550,000 to 700,000 distinct CDR3 sequences, roughly 47% seen only once; the top ten take roughly 1.8%. The material sequenced was blood. Receptors originate from a girl aged 5 to 17 with multiple sclerosis. The CDR3 runs from the conserved cysteine through the conserved F or W. Each record gives: J gene, V gene, CDR3 length, D gene, clone size, CDR3 protein, CDR3 DNA. The D gene is left open where the match is weak. The listing skips clone size in some rows; elsewhere it reads once, few, many or a size class.

>TRBJ1-1|TRBV2|14|NA|NA
CASSERRSSAEAFF
TGTGCCAGCAGTGAAAGGCGCTCAAGCGCTGAAGCTTTCTTT
>TRBJ1-5|TRBV7-9|14|NA|NA
CASSLGPSPEPQHF
TGTGCCAGCAGCTTAGGACCGAGCCCTGAGCCCCAGCATTTT
>TRBJ2-3|TRBV10-3|15|NA|NA
CAISLQGKGADTQYF
TGTGCCATCAGTCTACAGGGTAAGGGTGCAGATACGCAGTATTTT
>TRBJ2-5|TRBV30|13|NA|NA
CAWSGTFRETQYF
TGTGCCTGGAGCGGGACCTTCAGAGAGACCCAGTACTTC
>TRBJ2-3|TRBV20-1|13|NA|NA
CSAREGTGDTQYF
TGCAGTGCTAGAGAAGGTACAGGGGATACGCAGTATTTT
>TRBJ1-1|TRBV5-1|15|NA|NA
CASSFQGLTNTEAFF
TGCGCCAGCAGCTTCCAGGGGCTCACGAACACTGAAGCTTTCTTT
>TRBJ1-2|TRBV5-4|14|TRBD1|NA
CASSVNPGQGENTF
TGTGCCAGCAGCGTCAACCCCGGACAGGGAGAGAACACCTTC
>TRBJ2-1|TRBV3-1|15|NA|NA
CASTLGTLGGNEQFF
TGTGCCAGCACCCTCGGGACACTTGGGGGGAATGAGCAGTTCTTC
>TRBJ2-5|TRBV6-5|10|NA|NA
CASRAVVEYF
TGTGCCAGCAGAGCGGTCGTAGAGTACTTC
>TRBJ2-3|TRBV28|13|NA|NA
CASSLAKARNVYF
TGTGCCAGCAGCCTCGCGAAGGCTCGGAACGTGTATTTT
>TRBJ2-1|TRBV3-1|16|NA|NA
CASSRDGEMGLNEQFF
TGTGCCAGCAGCCGCGACGGGGAGATGGGTCTGAATGAGCAGTTCTTC
>TRBJ2-7|TRBV12-3/TRBV12-4|13|NA|few
CASSLVFRGEQYF
TGTGCCAGCAGTTTAGTATTCCGAGGCGAGCAGTACTTC
>TRBJ2-5|TRBV20-1|13|NA|NA
CSVSLLREETQYF
TGCAGTGTTTCCCTATTGAGGGAAGAGACCCAGTACTTC
>TRBJ2-7|TRBV7-2|11|NA|few
CATGGGSEQYF
TGTGCCACCGGAGGGGGGAGCGAGCAGTACTTC
>TRBJ2-7|TRBV12-3/TRBV12-4|16|TRBD2|few
CASSFSTSGSVYEQYF
TGTGCCAGCAGTTTTTCGACTAGCGGGAGTGTATACGAGCAGTACTTC
>TRBJ2-3|TRBV29-1|16|TRBD1|NA
CCVDNRGTRGTDTQYF
TGCTGCGTAGATAACAGGGGAACCCGGGGAACAGATACGCAGTATTTT
>TRBJ2-1|TRBV6-1|16|TRBD2|few
CASSELLAGTYNEQFF
TGTGCCAGCAGTGAGCTACTAGCGGGGACCTACAATGAGCAGTTCTTC
>TRBJ2-7|TRBV3-1|16|TRBD1|NA
CASSFGTGGLSYEQYF
TGTGCCAGCAGCTTCGGGACAGGGGGTCTCTCCTACGAGCAGTACTTC
>TRBJ2-5|TRBV12-3/TRBV12-4|13|NA|NA
CASNPQEQETQYF
TGTGCCAGCAACCCACAGGAACAAGAGACCCAGTACTTC
>TRBJ2-1|TRBV10-3|18|TRBD2|few
CAIRGTSGGASSYNEQFF
TGTGCCATCAGGGGGACTAGCGGGGGGGCAAGCTCCTACAATGAGCAGTTCTTC
>TRBJ2-3|TRBV7-9|12|NA|NA
CASSLEVDTQYF
TGTGCCAGCAGCTTAGAGGTAGATACGCAGTATTTT
>TRBJ2-7|TRBV6-8|16|NA|few
CASSYSSCGGLYEQYF
TGTGCCAGCAGTTACTCGTCTTGCGGGGGCCTCTACGAGCAGTACTTC
>TRBJ2-6|TRBV7-9|13|NA|NA
CASSSSGANALTF
TGTGCCAGCAGCTCATCTGGGGCCAACGCCCTGACTTTC
>TRBJ1-2|TRBV4-1|14|NA|few
CASSQDETGFGYTF
TGCGCCAGCAGCCAAGACGAAACAGGGTTTGGCTACACCTTC
>TRBJ2-3|TRBV12-3/TRBV12-4|14|NA|NA
CAGGTRASTDTQYF
TGTGCCGGTGGGACCAGGGCTAGCACAGATACGCAGTATTTT
>TRBJ1-2|TRBV19|14|NA|NA
CASSTAGRRGGYTF
TGTGCCAGTAGTACAGCGGGACGCCGAGGTGGCTACACCTTC
>TRBJ1-1|TRBV15|14|TRBD1|NA
CATSTGGRSTEAFF
TGTGCCACCAGCACAGGGGGCCGAAGTACTGAAGCTTTCTTT
>TRBJ2-3|TRBV6-1|13|NA|NA
CASSEARRDTQYF
TGTGCCAGCAGTGAAGCTCGGCGAGATACGCAGTATTTT
>TRBJ1-2|TRBV5-1|13|NA|NA
CASSLKGIYGYTF
TGCGCCAGCAGCTTGAAGGGGATCTATGGCTACACCTTC
>TRBJ2-7|TRBV12-3/TRBV12-4|14|NA|NA
CASSRGDATYEQYF
TGTGCCAGCAGCCGTGGGGACGCGACCTACGAGCAGTACTTC
>TRBJ2-1|TRBV6-6|16|NA|NA
CASGGGKFEVGVEQFF
TGTGCCAGCGGAGGGGGGAAATTTGAGGTGGGGGTTGAGCAGTTCTTC
>TRBJ2-5|TRBV12-3/TRBV12-4|14|TRBD2|few
CASSLTAGVETQYF
TGTGCCAGCAGTTTAACGGCGGGAGTAGAGACCCAGTACTTC
>TRBJ2-3|TRBV29-1|13|TRBD2|few
CSVASGTTDTQYF
TGCAGCGTCGCTAGCGGGACCACAGATACGCAGTATTTT
>TRBJ2-5|TRBV20-1|19|TRBD2|few
CSARSPAGALGIGQETQYF
TGCAGTGCTAGATCGCCAGCGGGGGCCCTTGGTATAGGTCAAGAGACCCAGTACTTC
>TRBJ2-7|TRBV28|16|NA|NA
CASSSPAVGRLYEQYF
TGTGCCAGCAGTTCCCCAGCGGTCGGAAGGTTATACGAGCAGTACTTC
>TRBJ2-5|TRBV15|12|NA|few
CATSLGQETQYF
TGTGCCACCAGCCTAGGCCAAGAGACCCAGTACTTC
>TRBJ1-2|TRBV10-3|15|NA|once
CAITAMSMDNYGYTF
TGTGCCATCACCGCGATGAGTATGGACAACTATGGCTACACCTTC
>TRBJ1-6|TRBV6-5|15|NA|NA
CASSYSRVEDSPLHF
TGTGCCAGCAGTTACTCAAGAGTGGAGGATTCACCCCTCCACTTT
>TRBJ2-1|TRBV4-1|14|NA|few
CASSQGVGAGEQFF
TGCGCCAGCAGCCAAGGGGTTGGAGCGGGTGAGCAGTTCTTC
>TRBJ2-7|TRBV29-1|14|NA|many
CSVVDGRNSYEQYF
TGCAGCGTTGTTGACGGGAGAAACTCCTACGAGCAGTACTTC
>TRBJ1-1|TRBV9|14|NA|NA
CASTRAGLNTEAFF
TGTGCCAGCACCCGGGCAGGGCTGAACACTGAAGCTTTCTTT
>TRBJ2-3|TRBV4-1|18|NA|few
CASSQDRRRSRGTDTQYF
TGCGCCAGCAGCCAAGATCGCCGACGGTCGAGGGGCACAGATACGCAGTATTTT
>TRBJ2-1|TRBV10-3|15|TRBD2|few
CAINPGTSGNNEQFF
TGTGCCATCAACCCCGGGACTAGCGGGAACAATGAGCAGTTCTTC
>TRBJ1-2|TRBV7-9|15|NA|NA
CASSTEVASSYGYTF
TGTGCCAGCAGCACCGAGGTCGCCTCTAGCTATGGCTACACCTTC
>TRBJ2-1|TRBV21-1|13|NA|many
CASSKLKSGLQFF
TGTGCCAGCAGCAAACTGAAATCGGGACTCCAGTTCTTC
>TRBJ2-5|TRBV10-3|13|NA|NA
CAISPNVRTEQYF
TGTGCCATCAGTCCTAACGTCCGAACTGAGCAGTACTTC
>TRBJ2-6|TRBV11-1|18|NA|NA
CASSLDGIISSGANVLTF
TGTGCCAGCAGCTTGGACGGGATCATTTCCTCTGGGGCCAACGTCCTGACTTTC
>TRBJ1-6|TRBV13|12|NA|NA
CASSLNHSPLHF
TGTGCCAGCAGCTTAAACCATTCACCCCTCCACTTT
>TRBJ2-3|TRBV10-3|15|NA|once
CAISASGSRADTQYF
TGTGCCATCAGTGCCTCGGGTAGTCGCGCAGATACGCAGTATTTT
>TRBJ1-1|TRBV12-3/TRBV12-4|17|NA|NA
CASSLGLRRAMNTEAFF
TGTGCCAGCAGTTTAGGCCTGAGAAGGGCCATGAACACTGAAGCTTTCTTT
>TRBJ1-5|TRBV6-5|16|TRBD1|NA
CASSRTGQGSSQPQHF
TGTGCCAGCAGCCGCACGGGACAGGGGAGTAGTCAGCCCCAGCATTTT
>TRBJ1-1|TRBV5-1|15|NA|few
CASSLQGVENTEAFF
TGCGCCAGCAGCTTACAGGGAGTGGAGAACACTGAAGCTTTCTTT
>TRBJ2-7|TRBV6-6|17|TRBD2|few
CASTLSGSSGRASEQYF
TGTGCCAGCACCCTTTCCGGATCTAGCGGGAGGGCCTCCGAGCAGTACTTC
>TRBJ2-5|TRBV20-1|16|TRBD1|NA
CSANDLRDRGQETQYF
TGCAGTGCCAACGACCTAAGGGACAGGGGCCAAGAGACCCAGTACTTC
>TRBJ2-1|TRBV24-1|15|NA|NA
CATSAPGTVSYEQFF
TGTGCCACCAGTGCGCCCGGGACCGTTAGTTATGAGCAGTTCTTC